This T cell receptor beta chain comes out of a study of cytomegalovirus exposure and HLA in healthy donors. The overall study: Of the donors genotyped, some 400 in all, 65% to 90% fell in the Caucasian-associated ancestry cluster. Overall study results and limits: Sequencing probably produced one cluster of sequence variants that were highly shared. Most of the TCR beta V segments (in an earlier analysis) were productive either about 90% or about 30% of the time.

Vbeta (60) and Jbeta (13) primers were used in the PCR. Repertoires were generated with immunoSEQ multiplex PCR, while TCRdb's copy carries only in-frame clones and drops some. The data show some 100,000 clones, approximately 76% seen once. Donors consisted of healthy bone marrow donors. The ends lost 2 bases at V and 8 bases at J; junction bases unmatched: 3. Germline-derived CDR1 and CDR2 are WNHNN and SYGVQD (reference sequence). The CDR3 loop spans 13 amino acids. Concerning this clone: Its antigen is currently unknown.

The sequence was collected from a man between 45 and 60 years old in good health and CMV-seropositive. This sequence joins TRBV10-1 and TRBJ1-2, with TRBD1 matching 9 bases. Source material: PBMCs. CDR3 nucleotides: TGCGCCAGCAGTGAGGGGACAGGGATGGGCTACACCTTC. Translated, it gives CASSEGTGMGYTF.